These T cell receptor beta chains were read from a single sample in a study of blood T cell repertoires in COVID-19. Repertoires were generated with immunoSEQ multiplex PCR, while TCRdb's copy carries only in-frame clones and drops some. The sample records over 65,000 clones, 81% being singletons. The specimen sequenced was peripheral blood. Receptor source: a human donor in a cohort sampled during active COVID-19. Both conserved end residues are part of each CDR3. The D gene is left open where the match is weak. Clone size is not always given. Where it is, it says once, few, many or a class for expanded clones.

>TRBV19|few|TRBJ1-2|TRBD1|13
TGTGCCAGTAGTGTGGACAGGGGCTATGGCTACACCTTC
CASSVDRGYGYTF
>TRBV5-8|.|TRBJ1-1|.|14
TGTGCCAGCGGATCCGATCCGGGGGGAAATGAAGCTTTCTTT
CASGSDPGGNEAFF
>TRBV4-1|.|TRBJ2-1|TRBD2|16
TGCGCCAGCAGCCAGGTAGCGGGAGGCTATTCCAATGAGCAGTTCTTC
CASSQVAGGYSNEQFF
>TRBV7-3|few|TRBJ2-3|.|13
TGTGCCAGCAGCCCTCAAAGGGGCGATACGCAGTATTTT
CASSPQRGDTQYF
>TRBV25-1|.|TRBJ2-5|TRBD1|14
TGTGCCAGCAGTGGGACAGGGGCGGGCGAGACCCAGTACTTC
CASSGTGAGETQYF
>TRBV11-2|.|TRBJ2-7|.|14
TGTGCCAGCAGCTTAGCCGCCGGGGGTTACGAGCAGTACTTC
CASSLAAGGYEQYF
>TRBV6-5|.|TRBJ2-7|TRBD1|15
TGTGCCAGCAGTTTACCCGGGACAGCTTCGTACGAGCAGTACTTC
CASSLPGTASYEQYF
>TRBV30|.|TRBJ2-1|.|11
TGTGCCTGGAATCTCCCAAGCGAGCAGTTCTTC
CAWNLPSEQFF
>TRBV7-6|.|TRBJ1-1|TRBD1|13
TGTGCCAGCAGCGAGGGGGCGCCCACTGAAGCTTTCTTT
CASSEGAPTEAFF
>TRBV3-1/TRBV3-2|.|TRBJ2-2|.|17
TGTGCCAGCAGCCCCCATCGGGGGTCGGGGAACACCGGGGAGCTGTTTTTT
CASSPHRGSGNTGELFF
>TRBV19|.|TRBJ1-1|.|13
TGTGCCAGTAGCCTTCCACAGGGTAGAGAAGCTTTCTTT
CASSLPQGREAFF
>TRBV30|.|TRBJ1-1|.|14
TGTGCCGGGGCGTACCAGGGCAGTGGCACTGAAGCTTTCTTT
CAGAYQGSGTEAFF
>TRBV29-1|.|TRBJ2-3|.|17
TGCAGCGTTGACATCCCCCTGGGGACAAGAAGCACAGATACGCAGTATTTT
CSVDIPLGTRSTDTQYF
>TRBV27|.|TRBJ2-3|.|12
TGTGCCAGCAGTTGGGGAGGGGGTACGCAGTATTTT
CASSWGGGTQYF
>TRBV24-1|.|TRBJ2-5|.|13
TGTGCCACCAGTGATTTCCATCAAGAGACCCAGTACTTC
CATSDFHQETQYF
>TRBV5-1|.|TRBJ2-3|TRBD2|19
TGCGCCAGCAGCTTCGGACTAGCGGGAGTGTTACGCAACACAGATACGCAGTATTTT
CASSFGLAGVLRNTDTQYF
>TRBV7-9|.|TRBJ2-7|TRBD1|16
TGTGCCAGCAGCGCCGGGACAGGGACCGAAGTCTACGAGCAGTACTTC
CASSAGTGTEVYEQYF
>TRBV6-5|.|TRBJ1-2|TRBD1|14
TGTGCCAGCAGTTACACAGGGGACGGCTATGGCTACACCTTC
CASSYTGDGYGYTF
>TRBV4-1|few|TRBJ2-1|.|16
TGCGCCAGCAGCCCAGGGTCGGTATTCTCCTACAATGAGCAGTTCTTC
CASSPGSVFSYNEQFF
>TRBV7-8|many|TRBJ1-3|.|16
TGTGCCAGCTCCCCGTGGAGAGGTCTGGGTGGAAACACCATATATTTT
CASSPWRGLGGNTIYF
>TRBV28|.|TRBJ2-3|.|14
TGTGCCAGCAAGGCCCGTCGAGGCGCAGATACGCAGTATTTT
CASKARRGADTQYF
>TRBV4-3|once|TRBJ1-2|.|14
TGCGCCAGCAGCCACGCAGGACAGAACTATGGCTACACCTTC
CASSHAGQNYGYTF
>TRBV15|.|TRBJ2-7|TRBD2|13
TGTGCCACCCGATCTAGCGGGAGGTACGAGCAGTACTTC
CATRSSGRYEQYF
>TRBV27|.|TRBJ1-1|.|14
TGTGCCAGCAGCATAGGACAGATGAACACTGAAGCTTTCTTT
CASSIGQMNTEAFF
>TRBV14|.|TRBJ2-5|TRBD1|15
TGTGCCAGCAGCCGGCTTGGGACAGGGCAAGAGACCCAGTACTTC
CASSRLGTGQETQYF
>TRBV11-2|.|TRBJ1-1|.|14
TGTGCCAGCAGCCCCACGGGGGGGAACACTGAAGCTTTCTTT
CASSPTGGNTEAFF
>TRBV6-2/TRBV6-3|.|TRBJ2-7|.|13
TGTGCCAGCAGCCGATTTACAGGGTACGAGCAGTACTTC
CASSRFTGYEQYF
>TRBV21-1|.|TRBJ2-4|.|18
TGTGCCAGGCCTAGGACTAGCGGGAGGGGGGGAGCCAAAAACATTCAGTACTTC
CARPRTSGRGGAKNIQYF
>TRBV19|once|TRBJ1-1|.|14
TGTGCCAGTAGCGACAAGATGCGGGACGGTGAAGCTTTCTTT
CASSDKMRDGEAFF
>TRBV28|.|TRBJ2-7|.|12
TGTGCCAGCAGTTACCAGTACTACGAGCAGTACTTC
CASSYQYYEQYF
>TRBV5-4|once|TRBJ1-3|TRBD1|15
TGTGCCAGCAGCTTAGGAGGACAGGGGGGAAACACCATATATTTT
CASSLGGQGGNTIYF
>TRBV6-1|few|TRBJ1-1|.|13
TGTGCCAGCAGTGACCTGGCAGACACTGAAGCTTTCTTT
CASSDLADTEAFF
>TRBV7-9|.|TRBJ1-1|TRBD1|13
TGTGCCAGCAGCTTAGAGCGGACAGGCGCACCCGACTTT
CASSLERTGAPDF
>TRBV4-2|.|TRBJ2-3|TRBD2|17
TGTGCCAGCAGCCGCGGTCTCGCTAGCGGGAGAGGAGATACGCAGTATTTT
CASSRGLASGRGDTQYF
>TRBV30|.|TRBJ2-7|.|15
TGTGCCTGGGTCGGGATAGCGGCCCTTACCTACGAGCAGTACTTC
CAWVGIAALTYEQYF
>TRBV24-1|.|TRBJ2-1|.|12
TGTGCCACCAGTGATTTGGAGCAGGGGCAGTTCTTC
CATSDLEQGQFF
>TRBV2|few|TRBJ2-1|TRBD2|15
TGTGCCAGCACCCTAAGCGGGGGACCCTACAATGAGCAGTTCTTC
CASTLSGGPYNEQFF
>TRBV5-4|.|TRBJ2-7|TRBD2|14
TGTGCCAGCAGCTCCGGGACTAGGCCCTACGAGCAGTACTTC
CASSSGTRPYEQYF
>TRBV6-1|.|TRBJ2-7|TRBD2|15
TGTGCCAGCAGTGAAGCGGCGGGAGCTTCATACGAGCAGTACTTC
CASSEAAGASYEQYF
>TRBV9|few|TRBJ2-7|TRBD2|15
TGTGCCAGCAGCTTACTAGCGATTAGCTCCTACGAGCAGTACTTC
CASSLLAISSYEQYF
>TRBV28|.|TRBJ2-7|.|15
TGTGCCAGCAGTCCCCAGGGAGGCAGGCTCTACGAGCAGTACTTC
CASSPQGGRLYEQYF
>TRBV6-4|few|TRBJ2-3|TRBD1|14
TGTGCCAGCAGTGGGACAGGGGGCACAGATACGCAGTATTTT
CASSGTGGTDTQYF
>TRBV7-8|.|TRBJ1-1|.|15
TGTGCCAGCAGCTTAGGGGGGGTGGTGAACACTGAAGCTTTCTTT
CASSLGGVVNTEAFF
>TRBV30|.|TRBJ2-7|TRBD1|13
TGTGCCTGGACCGGGACAGGGGACTACGAGCAGTACTTC
CAWTGTGDYEQYF
>TRBV20-1|.|TRBJ1-6|TRBD1|11
TGCAGTGGACAGGGCGCGTCACCCCTCCACTTT
CSGQGASPLHF
>TRBV9|.|TRBJ2-1|.|15
TGTGCCAGCAGCGTAGCGGGAGCGGCCCTATCCCAAGAGTTCTTC
CASSVAGAALSQEFF
>TRBV6-6|.|TRBJ2-3|.|12
TGTGCCAGCAGTTACCAGTCGGATACGCAGTATTTT
CASSYQSDTQYF
>TRBV28|.|TRBJ1-6|.|14
TGTGCCACTATGTATCGACAGGATAATTCACCCCTCCACTTT
CATMYRQDNSPLHF
>TRBV4-3|.|TRBJ2-7|.|13
TGCGCCAGCAGCCAAGAGCTCCGGGGCGAGCAGTACTTC
CASSQELRGEQYF
>TRBV7-2|.|TRBJ2-7|.|13
TGTGCCAGCAGCTTGGCAGGGATCTACGAGCAGTACTTC
CASSLAGIYEQYF
>TRBV18|.|TRBJ1-5|.|13
TGTGCCAGCCTACGGACAGTGAATCAGCCCCAGCATTTT
CASLRTVNQPQHF
>TRBV2|.|TRBJ2-7|TRBD2|14
TGTGCCAGCGGGGATAGCGGGAGCCAATACGAGCAGTACTTC
CASGDSGSQYEQYF
>TRBV6-5|.|TRBJ2-5|.|15
TGTGCCAGCAGTTACTCCCCAGGGACATCGGAGACCCAGTACTTC
CASSYSPGTSETQYF
>TRBV10-2|.|TRBJ1-5|.|15
TGCGCCACCCCTTACGGGGGGGGTTCGACTCAGCCCCAGCATTTT
CATPYGGGSTQPQHF
>TRBV28|.|TRBJ2-7|TRBD1|15
TGTGCCAGCAGTACAGGGGACAGGGTAAGATACGAGCAGTACTTC
CASSTGDRVRYEQYF